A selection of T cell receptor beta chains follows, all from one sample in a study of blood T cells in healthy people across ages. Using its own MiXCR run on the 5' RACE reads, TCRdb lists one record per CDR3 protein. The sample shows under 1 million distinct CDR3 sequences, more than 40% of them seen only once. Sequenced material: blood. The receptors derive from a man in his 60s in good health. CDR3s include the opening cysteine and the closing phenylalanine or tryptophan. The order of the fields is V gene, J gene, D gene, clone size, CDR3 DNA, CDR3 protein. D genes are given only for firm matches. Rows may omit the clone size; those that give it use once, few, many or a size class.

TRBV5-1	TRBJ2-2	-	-	TGCGCCAGCAGCTCGGCTAGCTCTCTCACCGGGGAGCTGTTTTTT	CASSSASSLTGELFF
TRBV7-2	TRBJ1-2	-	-	TGTGCCAGCAGCATCTCCGGCGCGGGGGCTCTTGGCTACACCTTC	CASSISGAGALGYTF
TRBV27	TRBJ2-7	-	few	TGTGCCAGCAGTTTCATAGGGAGCGAGCAGTACTTC	CASSFIGSEQYF
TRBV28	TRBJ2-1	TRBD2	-	TGTGCCAGCAGGTCGGGGGGGCGGAATGAGCAGTTCTTC	CASRSGGRNEQFF
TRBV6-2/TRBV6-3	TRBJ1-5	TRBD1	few	TGTGCCAGCAGTTCAACAACACAGGGGAAGAATCAGCCCCAGCATTTT	CASSSTTQGKNQPQHF
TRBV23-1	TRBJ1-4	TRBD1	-	TGCGCCAGCAGTCAACCGGTATCGGGACAGCCTAATGAAAAACTGTTTTTT	CASSQPVSGQPNEKLFF
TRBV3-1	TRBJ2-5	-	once	TGTGCCAGCAGCCGGGCTTCCCACAAGCAGTACTTC	CASSRASHKQYF
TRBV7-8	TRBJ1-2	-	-	TGTGCCAGCAGCTTATTCGACAGAAGTAACTATGGCTACACCTTC	CASSLFDRSNYGYTF
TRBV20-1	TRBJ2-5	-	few	TGCAGTGCTCAGGGGGCGGGGGGACAAGAGACCCAGTACTTC	CSAQGAGGQETQYF
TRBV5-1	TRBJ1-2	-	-	TGCGCCAGCAGCCCCTATGACTCCTCCTATGGCTACACCTTC	CASSPYDSSYGYTF
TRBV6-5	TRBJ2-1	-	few	TGTGCCAGCAGGTCTAGCCCAGCGCCTAACAATGAGCAGTTCTTC	CASRSSPAPNNEQFF
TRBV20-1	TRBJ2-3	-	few	TGCAGTGCTTCTAGCAGGGCCCGATCAAGCCCAGATACGCAGTATTTT	CSASSRARSSPDTQYF
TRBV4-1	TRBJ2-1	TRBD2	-	TGCGCCAGCAGACACGTACACATGGGACTAGCGTCCGATGAGCAGTTCTTC	CASRHVHMGLASDEQFF
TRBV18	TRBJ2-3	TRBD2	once	TGTGCCAGCTCACGAGATCCTAGCGGGGGGAGCACAGATACGCAGTATTTT	CASSRDPSGGSTDTQYF
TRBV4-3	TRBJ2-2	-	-	TGCGCCAGCAGCCAAGATGGGATCAGGACCGGGGAGCTGTTTTTT	CASSQDGIRTGELFF
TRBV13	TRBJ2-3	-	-	TGTGCCAGCAGTCCCGCGCGTAACTTAGATACGCAGTATTTT	CASSPARNLDTQYF
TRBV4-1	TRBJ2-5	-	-	TGCGCCAGCAGCCAAACAGGGGCCAGCGGGGGTACGGAGACCCAGTACTTC	CASSQTGASGGTETQYF
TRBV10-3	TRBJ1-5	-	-	TGTGCCATCAGTCGTCAGGGCGGCAATCAGCCCCAGCATTTT	CAISRQGGNQPQHF
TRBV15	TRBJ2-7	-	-	TGTGCCACCAGCATTGCCATGGACGAGCAGTACTTC	CATSIAMDEQYF
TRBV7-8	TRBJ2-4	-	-	TGTGCCAGCAGCTCGAGGACCGGCCTAGCCAAAAACATTCAGTACTTC	CASSSRTGLAKNIQYF
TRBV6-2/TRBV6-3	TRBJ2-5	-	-	TGTGCCAGCAGTTACAATAGGGGATCTGGGGAGACCCAGTACTTC	CASSYNRGSGETQYF
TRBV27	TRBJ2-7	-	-	TGTGCCAGCAGTTTAGCGACAGGACCCACCTACGAGCAGTACTTC	CASSLATGPTYEQYF
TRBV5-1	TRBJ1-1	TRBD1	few	TGCGCCAGCAGCAGAAGGACAGGGATGAACACTGAAGCTTTCTTT	CASSRRTGMNTEAFF
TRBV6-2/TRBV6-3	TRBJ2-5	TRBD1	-	TGTGCCAGCAGTGACAGGGGGCGGGGGCGAGAGACCCAGTACTTC	CASSDRGRGRETQYF
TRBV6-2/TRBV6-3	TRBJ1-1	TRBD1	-	TGTGCCAGCAGTCAATCCCGGACAGGGGGCACGAACACTGAAGCTTTCTTT	CASSQSRTGGTNTEAFF
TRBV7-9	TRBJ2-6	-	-	TGTGCCAGCAGCCCAATTGGGGAGGCGGGGGCCAACGTCCTGACTTTC	CASSPIGEAGANVLTF
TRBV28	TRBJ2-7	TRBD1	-	TGTGCCAGCAGTTGGACAGGGAACTCCTACGAGCAGTACTTC	CASSWTGNSYEQYF
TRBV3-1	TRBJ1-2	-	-	TGTGCCAGCAGCTCAAGAAGTCTGAGGGGTAACTATGGCTACACCTTC	CASSSRSLRGNYGYTF
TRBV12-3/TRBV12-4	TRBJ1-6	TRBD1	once	TGTGCCAGCAGTTTACAGGCAGGGGGTGGTTCACCCCTCCACTTT	CASSLQAGGGSPLHF